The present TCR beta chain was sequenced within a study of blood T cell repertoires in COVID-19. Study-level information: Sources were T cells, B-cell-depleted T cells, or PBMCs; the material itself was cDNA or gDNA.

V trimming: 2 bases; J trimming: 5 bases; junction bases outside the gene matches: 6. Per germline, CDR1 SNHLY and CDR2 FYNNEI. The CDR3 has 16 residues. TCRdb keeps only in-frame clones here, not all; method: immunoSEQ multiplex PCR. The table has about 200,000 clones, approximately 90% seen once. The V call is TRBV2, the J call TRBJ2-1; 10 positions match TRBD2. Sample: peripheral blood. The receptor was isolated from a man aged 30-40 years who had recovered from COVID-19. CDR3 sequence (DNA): TGTGCCAGCAGTGAACCCCTAGCGGGGGCGGACAATGAGCAGTTCTTC. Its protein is CASSEPLAGADNEQFF. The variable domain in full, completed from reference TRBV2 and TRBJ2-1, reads EPEVTQTPSHQVTQMGQEVILRCVPISNHLYFYWYRQILGQKVEFLVSFYNNEISEKSEIFDDQFSVERPDGSNFTLKIRSTKLEDSAMYFCASSEPLAGADNEQFFGPGTRLTVL.